These T cell receptor beta chains were read from a single sample in a study of blood T cell repertoires in COVID-19. The table came from immunoSEQ multiplex PCR; TCRdb's copy has only in-frame clones and leaves some out. Here the sample spans about 150,000 clones, more than 75% being singletons. Sequencing was done on a sample of peripheral blood. All receptors derive from a human donor with acute or convalescent COVID-19. The donor label of this sample is uncertain. CDR3s include the opening cysteine and the closing phenylalanine or tryptophan. Fields, in order: clone size, D gene, J gene, V gene, CDR3 DNA, CDR3 protein. D genes are given only for firm matches. For some rows the clone size is stated as once, few or many, or as a class when expanded; others skip it.

clone size: .; D gene: .; J gene: TRBJ1-4; V gene: TRBV3-1/TRBV3-2; CDR3 DNA: TGTGCCAGCACCCCTAACAGGGATGGCGAAAAACTGTTTTTT; CDR3 protein: CASTPNRDGEKLFF
clone size: .; D gene: TRBD1; J gene: TRBJ1-2; V gene: TRBV27; CDR3 DNA: TGTGCCAGCAGTTTAACAGGGGGAGGGTTCTATGGCTACACCTTC; CDR3 protein: CASSLTGGGFYGYTF
clone size: .; D gene: .; J gene: TRBJ2-5; V gene: TRBV5-6; CDR3 DNA: TGTGCCAGCAGCTTATTATCGGGGGAGACCCAGTACTTC; CDR3 protein: CASSLLSGETQYF
clone size: .; D gene: TRBD1; J gene: TRBJ2-1; V gene: TRBV11-3; CDR3 DNA: TGTGCCAGCAGCTCAGGGGGCTTGATAAATGAGCAGTTCTTC; CDR3 protein: CASSSGGLINEQFF
clone size: .; D gene: .; J gene: TRBJ1-5; V gene: TRBV18; CDR3 DNA: TGTGCCAGCTCACTTAATCAGGGGCAGCCCCAGCATTTT; CDR3 protein: CASSLNQGQPQHF
clone size: many; D gene: TRBD1; J gene: TRBJ2-7; V gene: TRBV4-1; CDR3 DNA: TGCGCCAGCAGCCAAGGACAGGGAACCTACGAGCAGTACTTC; CDR3 protein: CASSQGQGTYEQYF
clone size: .; D gene: TRBD1; J gene: TRBJ1-6; V gene: TRBV7-9; CDR3 DNA: TGTGCCAGCAGCTTGACAGGGGGGGTAGGATCACCCCTCCACTTT; CDR3 protein: CASSLTGGVGSPLHF
clone size: .; D gene: .; J gene: TRBJ1-3; V gene: TRBV5-4; CDR3 DNA: TGTGCCAGCAGCTTGTACGCGGCTGGAAACACCATATATTTT; CDR3 protein: CASSLYAAGNTIYF
clone size: .; D gene: TRBD1; J gene: TRBJ1-4; V gene: TRBV5-1; CDR3 DNA: TGCGCCAGCAGCAACAGGGGGCGGCGAGAAAAACTGTTTTTT; CDR3 protein: CASSNRGRREKLFF
clone size: .; D gene: .; J gene: TRBJ2-1; V gene: TRBV5-1; CDR3 DNA: TGCGCCAGCAGCTTGGAAAGAAGCCCCCAGTTCTTC; CDR3 protein: CASSLERSPQFF
clone size: .; D gene: .; J gene: TRBJ1-2; V gene: TRBV6-2/TRBV6-3; CDR3 DNA: TGTGCCAGCAGCCACGAGAGGGGCTACACCTTC; CDR3 protein: CASSHERGYTF
clone size: .; D gene: TRBD1; J gene: TRBJ1-2; V gene: TRBV4-1; CDR3 DNA: TGCGCCAGCAGCCATCAAGAGGACAGGACATATGGCTACACCTTC; CDR3 protein: CASSHQEDRTYGYTF
clone size: .; D gene: TRBD1; J gene: TRBJ1-3; V gene: TRBV5-1; CDR3 DNA: TGCGCCAGCAGCCCAGGGACAGCACACGGACCTGTACTGTCCCGAAACACCATATATTTT; CDR3 protein: CASSPGTAHGPVLSRNTIYF
clone size: .; D gene: .; J gene: TRBJ1-5; V gene: TRBV19; CDR3 DNA: TGTGCCAGTACCGACACAGCTGGGGGCCGGGGCAATCAGCCCCAGCATTTT; CDR3 protein: CASTDTAGGRGNQPQHF
clone size: few; D gene: TRBD1; J gene: TRBJ2-7; V gene: TRBV7-9; CDR3 DNA: TGTGCCAGCAGTTACACCGGGACAGGCGCCTACGAGCAGTACTTC; CDR3 protein: CASSYTGTGAYEQYF
clone size: few; D gene: .; J gene: TRBJ2-7; V gene: TRBV7-8; CDR3 DNA: TGTGCCAGCAGCCGGTCCGTACGGTACGAGCAGTACTTC; CDR3 protein: CASSRSVRYEQYF
clone size: few; D gene: .; J gene: TRBJ1-3; V gene: TRBV15; CDR3 DNA: TGTGCCACCAGTTCGCCGGGCTCTGGAAACACCATATATTTT; CDR3 protein: CATSSPGSGNTIYF
clone size: .; D gene: .; J gene: TRBJ1-3; V gene: TRBV6-6; CDR3 DNA: TGTGCCAGCAGTTACAATAGAAACACCATATATTTT; CDR3 protein: CASSYNRNTIYF
clone size: .; D gene: TRBD1; J gene: TRBJ2-5; V gene: TRBV5-1; CDR3 DNA: TGCGCCAGCAGCGTCAAGGGGGCCCAAGAGACCCAGTACTTC; CDR3 protein: CASSVKGAQETQYF
clone size: few; D gene: .; J gene: TRBJ1-1; V gene: TRBV30; CDR3 DNA: TGTGCCTGGAGTGGGAGACAGGTGAACACTGAAGCTTTCTTT; CDR3 protein: CAWSGRQVNTEAFF
clone size: .; D gene: TRBD1; J gene: TRBJ1-4; V gene: TRBV5-6; CDR3 DNA: TGTGCCAGCAGCTGGACAGGGGGAGGGGAAAAACTGTTTTTT; CDR3 protein: CASSWTGGGEKLFF
clone size: .; D gene: TRBD1; J gene: TRBJ1-2; V gene: TRBV9; CDR3 DNA: TGTGCCAGCAGCGCCCAGACAGGGGAAAAAGCTAACTATGGCTACACCTTC; CDR3 protein: CASSAQTGEKANYGYTF
clone size: .; D gene: .; J gene: TRBJ1-4; V gene: TRBV7-3; CDR3 DNA: TGTGCCAGCAGCTCCCTCGGGGGGGACGGGAGTGAAAAACTGTTTTTT; CDR3 protein: CASSSLGGDGSEKLFF
clone size: .; D gene: .; J gene: TRBJ2-3; V gene: TRBV19; CDR3 DNA: TGTGCCAGTAGTTGGCGGGTTGGAGATACGCAGTATTTT; CDR3 protein: CASSWRVGDTQYF
clone size: .; D gene: .; J gene: TRBJ1-2; V gene: TRBV20-1; CDR3 DNA: TGCAGTGCTAGTCGCGACAGATATGGCTACACCTTC; CDR3 protein: CSASRDRYGYTF
clone size: .; D gene: TRBD1; J gene: TRBJ1-3; V gene: TRBV18; CDR3 DNA: TGTGCCAGCTCAACTACCGCAATGACAGGGTTCGGAAACACCATATATTTT; CDR3 protein: CASSTTAMTGFGNTIYF
clone size: .; D gene: TRBD2; J gene: TRBJ2-5; V gene: TRBV2; CDR3 DNA: TGTGCCAGCAGTGGTCCGAGCGGGGGGGCCCAAGAGACCCAGTACTTC; CDR3 protein: CASSGPSGGAQETQYF
clone size: .; D gene: TRBD1; J gene: TRBJ2-5; V gene: TRBV7-2; CDR3 DNA: TGTGCCAGCAGCTTTCAGGGGGCGAGGGAGACCCAGTACTTC; CDR3 protein: CASSFQGARETQYF
clone size: .; D gene: TRBD1; J gene: TRBJ1-2; V gene: TRBV2; CDR3 DNA: TGTGCCAGCAGTGAACCTAGGACAGGGAATGGCTACACCTTC; CDR3 protein: CASSEPRTGNGYTF
clone size: .; D gene: .; J gene: TRBJ2-3; V gene: TRBV11-2; CDR3 DNA: TGTGCCAGCAGCTTAGAACAGGGTTGGGATACGCAGTATTTT; CDR3 protein: CASSLEQGWDTQYF
clone size: .; D gene: .; J gene: TRBJ1-3; V gene: TRBV18; CDR3 DNA: TGTGCCAGCTCTCCATCCTACGGAGCGAGCGGAAACACCATATATTTT; CDR3 protein: CASSPSYGASGNTIYF